These 9 T cell receptor beta chains share one sample of origin, sequenced in a study of blood T cell repertoires in COVID-19. Profiling relied on immunoSEQ multiplex PCR, and the TCRdb table lists in-frame clones only, not all of them. The data hold more than 300,000 clones, with 85% to 90% observed a single time. Sequenced material: PBMCs or T cells enriched from blood (not recorded which). The receptors were gathered from a woman aged 18 to 35 who had recovered from COVID-19.

The chain links TRBV6-4 to TRBJ2-1; TRBD1 matches at 11 bases. After removal of 0 bases from V and 13 bases from J, the junction contained 5 bases not matched to a gene. This CDR3 spans 14 amino acids. Germline V gene data show CDR1 as MRHNA and CDR2 as SNTAGT. The DNA of the CDR3 is TGTGCCAGCAGTGACTCGGGACAGGGGGGCAGCCAGTTCTTC. Amino acid sequence: CASSDSGQGGSQFF.

This chain joins TRBV12-3 or TRBV12-4 and TRBJ2-1, with 9 bases lining up with TRBD1. This CDR3 contains 13 residues. With V trimmed by 3 bases and J by 8 bases, 2 bases remained unmatched. This chain's CDR3 is CASSLGQGYEQFF. CDR3 coding DNA: TGTGCCAGCAGTTTGGGACAGGGCTATGAGCAGTTCTTC.

A note on this clone: In the same sample, other DNA sequences code for this CDR3. The CDR3 loop is CASSPLQGRDTEAFF. The CDR3 DNA is TGTGCCAGCTCACCCTTACAGGGGCGGGACACTGAAGCTTTCTTT. This chain uses TRBV18 with TRBJ1-1, with 7 bases identical to TRBD1. The CDR3 runs 15 residues. Per the germline V gene, CDR1 is KGHSH and CDR2 is LQKENI. The junction had 7 bases not matched to a gene; V was cut back by 3 bases and J by 3 bases.

The chain uses TRBV21-1 and TRBJ2-7; whether TRBD1, the table's D call, matches the DNA was not checked. TRBV21-1 is shown as a pseudogene. This CDR3 region has 15 residues. CDR3 in amino acids: CASSSPGQSSYEQYF. In DNA form, the CDR3 reads TGTGCCAGCAGCTCGCCGGGACAGAGCTCCTACGAGCAGTACTTC.

This clone turned up a few times. The V and J genes are TRBV14 and TRBJ2-6; D might be TRBD1 (6 bases). Germline lookup yields CDR1 SGHDN and CDR2 FVKESK. Between the trimmed V and J ends, which lost 4 bases and 4 bases, there was a span of 14 bases. The CDR3 has 16 residues. This CDR3 reads CASSPYQGLGANVLTF. The CDR3 DNA reads as TGTGCCAGCAGCCCATACCAGGGGCTAGGGGCCAACGTCCTGACTTTC.

The V call is TRBV7-3, the J call TRBJ1-6, with TRBD1 matching 7 bases. With V trimmed by 4 bases and J by 7 bases, 4 bases remained unmatched. From germline, CDR1 is SGHTA and CDR2 FQGTGA. The CDR3 length is 14 residues. The CDR3 is CASSSGQLNSPLHF. In DNA, the CDR3 is TGTGCCAGCAGCTCGGGACAGCTGAATTCACCCCTCCACTTT.

The chain recombines TRBV27 with TRBJ1-1, with a tentative D call TRBD1 (5 bases). Germline CDR1 is MNHEY and CDR2 is SMNVEV (reference sequence). The CDR3 consists of 11 residues. V shed 6 bases and J shed 4 bases, with 6 bases lying between them. DNA of the CDR3: TGTGCCAGCAGCAGGGCCACTGAAGCTTTCTTT. Amino acid sequence: CASSRATEAFF.

The J gene is TRBJ1-2, the V gene TRBV27; weak D call: TRBD1 (6 bases). This CDR3 has 13 residues. Germline CDR1 MNHEY, CDR2 SMNVEV (reference sequence). Trimming took 4 bases from V and 7 from J, leaving 13 bases between them. Here the CDR3 DNA reads TGTGCCAGCAGTTGGGAACAGGGCGGTGGCTACACCTTC. Translated, it gives CASSWEQGGGYTF.

This clone is a singleton in its sample. J is TRBJ2-7 and V is TRBV6-5; 7 nucleotides line up with TRBD1. Germline V gene data show CDR1 as MNHEY and CDR2 as SVGAGI. CDR3 length: 15 amino acids. V gave up 8 bases and J gave up 5 bases; unmatched junction bases: 15. This CDR3 reads CASRYMAGGRDEQYF. CDR3 nucleotides: TGTGCCAGCCGATACATGGCAGGGGGTAGGGACGAGCAGTACTTC.